Listed below are T cell receptor beta chains from one sample, sequenced in a study of blood T cells in healthy people across ages. TCRdb re-derived calls from the 5' RACE reads in MiXCR, one entry per CDR3 protein. The data show some 900,000 distinct CDR3 sequences, 48% seen once. Sequenced material: blood. The receptors were gathered from a man aged 25 to 40 in good health. Each CDR3 is given with its conserved first and last residue. D genes are given only for firm matches. For some rows the clone size is stated as once, few or many, or as a class when expanded; others skip it.

clone_size cdr3_length j_call v_call d_call cdr3_aa cdr3_nt
many 12 TRBJ1-2 TRBV29-1 NA CSVGPGNYGYTF TGCAGCGTTGGACCTGGAAACTATGGCTACACCTTC
NA 13 TRBJ2-5 TRBV27 NA CATRAGGWETQYF TGTGCCACCAGGGCTGGGGGGTGGGAGACCCAGTACTTC
NA 13 TRBJ2-7 TRBV30 NA CAWGTSHFYEQYF TGTGCCTGGGGGACAAGCCACTTCTACGAGCAGTACTTC
NA 12 TRBJ1-1 TRBV20-1 NA CSARIADTEAFF TGCAGTGCTAGAATTGCGGACACTGAAGCTTTCTTT
few 11 TRBJ1-2 TRBV30 NA CVSDKNYGYTF TGTGTCTCTGACAAGAACTATGGCTACACCTTC
NA 16 TRBJ2-7 TRBV4-1 TRBD1 CASSQEDRAAGYEQYF TGCGCCAGCAGCCAAGAGGACAGGGCTGCTGGGTACGAGCAGTACTTC
NA 15 TRBJ1-2 TRBV5-6 NA CASSFEPGSPYGYTF TGTGCCAGCAGCTTTGAACCGGGGAGCCCTTATGGCTACACCTTC
NA 20 TRBJ2-2 TRBV2 TRBD2 CASSPTRTSGGATFTGELFF TGTGCCAGCAGCCCGACCAGAACTAGCGGGGGGGCTACGTTCACCGGGGAGCTGTTTTTT
NA 14 TRBJ2-7 TRBV6-6 NA CASSYPTVLHEQYF TGTGCCAGCAGTTACCCGACAGTTCTCCACGAGCAGTACTTC
NA 15 TRBJ1-2 TRBV6-4 NA CASSPFDATAYGYTF TGTGCCAGCAGTCCCTTTGACGCCACAGCCTATGGCTACACCTTC
few 16 TRBJ1-1 TRBV12-3/TRBV12-4 NA CASRPLGSNMNTEAFF TGTGCCAGCAGGCCCTTAGGAAGTAATATGAACACTGAAGCTTTCTTT
NA 15 TRBJ2-3 TRBV10-3 TRBD1 CAISGSEGATDTQYF TGTGCCATCAGTGGTAGCGAGGGGGCGACAGATACGCAGTATTTT
NA 16 TRBJ2-7 TRBV20-1 NA CSASPYHEADYNEQYF TGCAGTGCTAGCCCCTATCATGAGGCCGACTACAATGAGCAGTACTTC
NA 16 TRBJ1-1 TRBV28 NA CASSRLGQKLNTEAFF TGTGCCAGCAGTCGATTGGGGCAGAAGTTGAACACTGAAGCTTTCTTT
once 16 TRBJ1-2 TRBV27 TRBD1 CASSLGTGGIYSGYTF TGTGCCAGCAGCCTGGGGACAGGGGGAATTTACTCTGGCTACACCTTC
NA 14 TRBJ2-3 TRBV5-6 NA CASSFSTAADTQYF TGTGCCAGCAGCTTCTCAACAGCCGCAGATACGCAGTATTTT
many 13 TRBJ2-3 TRBV29-1 TRBD2 CSVSGGRADTQYF TGCAGCGTTAGCGGGGGGCGTGCAGATACGCAGTATTTT
few 15 TRBJ2-3 TRBV6-4 TRBD2 CASSVTSGSTDTQYF TGTGCCAGCAGTGTTACTAGCGGTAGCACAGATACGCAGTATTTT
once 17 TRBJ2-1 TRBV10-3 TRBD2 CAIRTSGGGSSYNEQFF TGTGCCATCAGGACTAGCGGGGGGGGGAGCTCCTACAATGAGCAGTTCTTC
few 16 TRBJ2-3 TRBV4-1 TRBD1 CASSLRQGRPPDTQYF TGCGCCAGCAGCCTAAGACAGGGGCGGCCTCCAGATACGCAGTATTTT
few 15 TRBJ1-2 TRBV11-2 NA CACQPSTHGAGGYTF TGTGCCTGCCAACCAAGTACCCACGGGGCGGGTGGCTACACCTTC
NA 16 TRBJ2-1 TRBV4-2 NA CASSQVWEVSGNEQFF TGTGCCAGCAGCCAAGTCTGGGAGGTCTCCGGCAATGAGCAGTTCTTC
NA 13 TRBJ2-7 TRBV6-5 NA CASSYSSRYEQYF TGTGCCAGCAGTTACTCGAGCCGGTACGAGCAGTACTTC
NA 13 TRBJ2-7 TRBV6-6 NA CASRDTSNHEQYF TGTGCCAGCAGGGATACTAGTAACCACGAGCAGTACTTC
NA 14 TRBJ1-2 TRBV2 NA CASSENRSNYGYTF TGTGCCAGCAGTGAAAACAGGTCAAACTATGGCTACACCTTC
NA 14 TRBJ2-3 TRBV5-5 NA CASSVWVGTDTQYF TGTGCCAGCAGCGTTTGGGTTGGCACAGATACGCAGTATTTT